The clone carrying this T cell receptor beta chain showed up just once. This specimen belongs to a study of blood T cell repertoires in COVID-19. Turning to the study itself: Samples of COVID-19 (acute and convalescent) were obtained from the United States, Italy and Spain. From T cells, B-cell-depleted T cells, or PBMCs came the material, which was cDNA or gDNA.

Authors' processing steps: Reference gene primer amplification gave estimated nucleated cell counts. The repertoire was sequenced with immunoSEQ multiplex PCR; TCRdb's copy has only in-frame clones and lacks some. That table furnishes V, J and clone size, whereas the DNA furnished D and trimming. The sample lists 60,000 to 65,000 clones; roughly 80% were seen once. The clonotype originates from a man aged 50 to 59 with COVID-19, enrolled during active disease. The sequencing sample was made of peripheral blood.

CDR3 nucleotide sequence: TGTGCCAGCAGTGAATTGGGCGGGAGCACAGATACGCAGTATTTT. This codes for CASSELGGSTDTQYF. The chain joins TRBV6-1 to TRBJ2-3, with a weak D call TRBD2 (5 bases). CDR1 is MNHNS, CDR2 SASEGT, per germline. The CDR3 totals 15 residues. The germline V and J ends were trimmed by 2 bases and 0 bases, with 9 bases remaining between them.